This TCR beta chain was recorded in a study of shared clonotypes between healthy human individuals. Findings and caveats of the study: Collection of samples was limited to blood; tissue repertoires likely differ.

In the naive CD8 group, cells lacked CD45RO and were positively selected for CCR7, so terminally differentiated effector memory CD45RA+ cells were left out. CDR3 size: 15 residues. From germline, CDR1 is SEHNR and CDR2 FQNEAQ (reference sequence). The V end was cut by 0 bases, the J end by 2 bases, with 11 bases between. Concerning this clone: What it binds is unknown.

Sequenced by immunoSEQ multiplex PCR; TCRdb stores in-frame clones only, minus some. The sample has roughly 1,800,000 clones; approximately 94% are singletons. This chain connects TRBV7-9 to TRBJ2-7; D tentatively fits TRBD1 or TRBD2 (5 bases each). The sequence came from a man between 18 and 35 years old in good health. Sequenced sample: naive CD8+ T cells sorted from blood. The CDR3 spells CASSLAGPKTYEQYF. In nucleotides, the CDR3 is TGTGCCAGCAGCTTAGCGGGACCGAAAACCTACGAGCAGTACTTC.